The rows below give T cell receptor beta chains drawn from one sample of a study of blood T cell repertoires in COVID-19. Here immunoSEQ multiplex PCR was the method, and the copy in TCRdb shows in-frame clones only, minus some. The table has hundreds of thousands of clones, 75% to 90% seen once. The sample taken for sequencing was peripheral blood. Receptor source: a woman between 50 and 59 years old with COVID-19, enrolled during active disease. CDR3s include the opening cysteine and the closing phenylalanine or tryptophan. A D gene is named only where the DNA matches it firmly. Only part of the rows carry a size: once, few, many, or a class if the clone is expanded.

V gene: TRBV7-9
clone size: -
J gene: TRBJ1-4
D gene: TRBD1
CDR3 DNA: TGTGCCAGCAGCTTATTTTTAGACAGGGGGCAAGAAAAACTGTTTTTT
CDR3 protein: CASSLFLDRGQEKLFF

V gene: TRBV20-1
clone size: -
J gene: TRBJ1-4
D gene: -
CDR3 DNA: TGCAGTGCTAGTTGGCGGGTTAGGGAAAAACTGTTTTTT
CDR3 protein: CSASWRVREKLFF

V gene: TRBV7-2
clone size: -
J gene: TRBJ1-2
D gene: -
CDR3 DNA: TGTGCCAGCGGAGAGGAGAGAGGCTACACCTTC
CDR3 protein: CASGEERGYTF

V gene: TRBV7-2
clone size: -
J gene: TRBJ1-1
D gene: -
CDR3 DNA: TGTGCCAGCAGCTTCCAGCAGGGGTTTACGGCTGAAGCTTTCTTT
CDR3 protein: CASSFQQGFTAEAFF

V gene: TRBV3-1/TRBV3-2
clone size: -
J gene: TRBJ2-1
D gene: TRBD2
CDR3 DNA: TGTGCCAGCAGCCAATTAAGACTAGCGGGGTACAATGAGCAGTTCTTC
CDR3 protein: CASSQLRLAGYNEQFF

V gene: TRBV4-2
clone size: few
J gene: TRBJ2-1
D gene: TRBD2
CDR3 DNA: TGTGCCAGCAGCCAAGAGGGCGGGAGGGTTGTTGAGCAGTTCTTC
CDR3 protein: CASSQEGGRVVEQFF

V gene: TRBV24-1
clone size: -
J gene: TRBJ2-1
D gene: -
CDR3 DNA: TGTGCCACCAGTGGAAGTGGCCCGGCGGAAACCTACAATGAGCAGTTCTTC
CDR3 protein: CATSGSGPAETYNEQFF

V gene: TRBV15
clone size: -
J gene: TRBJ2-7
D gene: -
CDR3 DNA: TGTGCCACCCGGCGAGGATCCACCTACGAGCAGTACTTC
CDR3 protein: CATRRGSTYEQYF

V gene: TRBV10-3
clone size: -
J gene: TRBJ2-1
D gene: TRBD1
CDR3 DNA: TGTGCCATCAGCCCGGGACAGTCTCACAATGAGCAGTTCTTC
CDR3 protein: CAISPGQSHNEQFF

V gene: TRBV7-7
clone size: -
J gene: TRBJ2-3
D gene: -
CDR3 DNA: TGTGCTAGCAGTGCTACTAGCCTAGAGGCAGATACGCAGTATTTT
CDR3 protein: CASSATSLEADTQYF

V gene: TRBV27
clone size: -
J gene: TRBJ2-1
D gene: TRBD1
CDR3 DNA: TGTGCCAGCAGATCACGGACAGGGTTTCGGATAGAGCAGTTCTTC
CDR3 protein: CASRSRTGFRIEQFF

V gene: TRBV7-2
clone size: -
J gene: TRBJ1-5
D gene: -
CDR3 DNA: TGTGCCAGCAGCCCCGGGATCCTGGGCAATCAGCCCCAGCATTTT
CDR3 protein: CASSPGILGNQPQHF

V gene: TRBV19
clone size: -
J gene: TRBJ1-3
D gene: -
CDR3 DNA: TGTGCCAGTAGGAGCATGGGGCTTACCTCTGGAAACACCATATATTTT
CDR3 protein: CASRSMGLTSGNTIYF

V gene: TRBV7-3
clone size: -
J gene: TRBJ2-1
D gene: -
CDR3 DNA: TGTGCCAGCAGCTCCACAGGGAGTACCTCCTACAATGAGCAGTTCTTC
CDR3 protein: CASSSTGSTSYNEQFF

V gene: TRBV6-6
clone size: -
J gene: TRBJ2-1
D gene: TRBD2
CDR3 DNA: TGTGCCAGCAGTTACTTGACTAGCGGCCGTCACAATGAGCAGTTCTTC
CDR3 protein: CASSYLTSGRHNEQFF

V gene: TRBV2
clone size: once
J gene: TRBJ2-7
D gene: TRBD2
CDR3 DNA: TGTGCCAGCATACTAGCGTCCTACGAGCAGTACTTC
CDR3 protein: CASILASYEQYF

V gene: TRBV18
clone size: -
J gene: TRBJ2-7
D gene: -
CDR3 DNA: TGTGCCAGCTCAACCGGGACAACAGACTACGAGCAGTACTTC
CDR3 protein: CASSTGTTDYEQYF

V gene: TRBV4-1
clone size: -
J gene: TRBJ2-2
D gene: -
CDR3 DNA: TGCGCCAGCAGCCCGACTACACAAAACACCGGGGAGCTGTTTTTT
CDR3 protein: CASSPTTQNTGELFF

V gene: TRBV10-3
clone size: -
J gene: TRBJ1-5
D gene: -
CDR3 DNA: TGTGCCATCAGTGATAGCTGGGGCATGGGGGCTAATCAGCCCCAGCATTTT
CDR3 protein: CAISDSWGMGANQPQHF

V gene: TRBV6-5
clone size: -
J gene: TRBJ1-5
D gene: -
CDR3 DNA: TGTGCCAGCAGACGGACACATACGGGCAATCAGCCCCAGCATTTT
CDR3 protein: CASRRTHTGNQPQHF

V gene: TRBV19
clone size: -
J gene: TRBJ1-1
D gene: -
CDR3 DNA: TGTGCCAGTAGTATAGGAGGAGTGAACACTGAAGCTTTCTTT
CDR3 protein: CASSIGGVNTEAFF

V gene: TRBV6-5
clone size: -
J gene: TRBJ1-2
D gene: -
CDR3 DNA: TGTGCCAGCTCTCGGCCCGGGGAACCAATCTATGGCTACACCTTC
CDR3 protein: CASSRPGEPIYGYTF

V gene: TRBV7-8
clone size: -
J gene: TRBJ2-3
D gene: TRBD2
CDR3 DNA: TGTGCCAGCAGACCCCCGGGACTAGCGACTAGCACAGATACGCAGTATTTT
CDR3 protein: CASRPPGLATSTDTQYF

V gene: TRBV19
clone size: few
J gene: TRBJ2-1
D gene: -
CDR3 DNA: TGTGCCAGTAGTATTGGGAGCTCCTACAATGAGCAGTTCTTC
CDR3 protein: CASSIGSSYNEQFF

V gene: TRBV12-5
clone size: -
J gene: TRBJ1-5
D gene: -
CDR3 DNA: TGTGCTAGTGGCACAGATGGGAGCAATCAGCCCCAGCATTTT
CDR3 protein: CASGTDGSNQPQHF

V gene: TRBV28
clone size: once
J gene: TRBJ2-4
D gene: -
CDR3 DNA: TGTGCCAGCACCCGAATCGGGAAAAACATTCAGTACTTC
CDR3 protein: CASTRIGKNIQYF

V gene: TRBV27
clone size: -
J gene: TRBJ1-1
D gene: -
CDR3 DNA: TGTGCCAGCAGGAAAGAGGTGGGGAACACTGAAGCTTTCTTT
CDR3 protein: CASRKEVGNTEAFF

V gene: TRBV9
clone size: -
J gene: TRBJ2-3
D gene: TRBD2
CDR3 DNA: TGTGCCAGCAGCCCCGGGAGGTCAGCGGGAGCAGCGAAAGATACGCAGTATTTT
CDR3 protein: CASSPGRSAGAAKDTQYF

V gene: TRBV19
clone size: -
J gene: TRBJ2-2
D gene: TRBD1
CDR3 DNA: TGTGCCAGTAGTTTCCGGGGGACAGGGGGAAGGCTGCCCGGGGAGCTGTTTTTT
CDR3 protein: CASSFRGTGGRLPGELFF

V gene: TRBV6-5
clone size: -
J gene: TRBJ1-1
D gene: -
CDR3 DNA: TGTGCCAGCAGTTACTCGGGCAGGGTGAACACTGAAGCTTTCTTT
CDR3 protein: CASSYSGRVNTEAFF

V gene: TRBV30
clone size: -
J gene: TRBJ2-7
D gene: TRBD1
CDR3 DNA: TGTGCCTGGAGCCTCCGGGACAGGGGTTTGTACGAGCAGTACTTC
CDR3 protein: CAWSLRDRGLYEQYF

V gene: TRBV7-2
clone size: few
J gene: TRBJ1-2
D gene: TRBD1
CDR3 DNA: TGTGCCAGCAGCTTAGAGACTGACAGGGCGGATGGCTACACCTTC
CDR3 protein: CASSLETDRADGYTF

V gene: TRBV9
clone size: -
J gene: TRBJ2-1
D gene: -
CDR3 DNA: TGTGCCAGCAGCGTCCCTAGGGCAGGGCCCTACAATGAGCAGTTCTTC
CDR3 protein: CASSVPRAGPYNEQFF

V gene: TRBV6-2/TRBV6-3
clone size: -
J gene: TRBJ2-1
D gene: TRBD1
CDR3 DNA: TGTGCCAGCAGTTCGGACAGGGATGAGCAGTTCTTC
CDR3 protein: CASSSDRDEQFF

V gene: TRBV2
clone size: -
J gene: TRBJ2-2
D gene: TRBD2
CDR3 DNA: TGTGCCAGCAGTGACCGCGGGAGACGAACCGGGGAGCTGTTTTTT
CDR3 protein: CASSDRGRRTGELFF

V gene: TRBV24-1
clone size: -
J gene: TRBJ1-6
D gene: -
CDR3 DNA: TGTGCCACCAGTGATTTTCGACCCGGAGTTGGATCACCCCTCCACTTT
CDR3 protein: CATSDFRPGVGSPLHF

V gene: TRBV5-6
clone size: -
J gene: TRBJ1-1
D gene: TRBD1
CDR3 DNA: TGTGCCAGCAGCTGGGGACAGTCCGGTGTAGTCGCTGAAGCTTTCTTT
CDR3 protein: CASSWGQSGVVAEAFF

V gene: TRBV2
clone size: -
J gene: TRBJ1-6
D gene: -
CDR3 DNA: TGTGCCGGTACTTTAAACTGGAATTCACCCCTCCACTTT
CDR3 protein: CAGTLNWNSPLHF

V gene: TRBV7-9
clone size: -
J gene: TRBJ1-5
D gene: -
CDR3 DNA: TGTGCCAGCAGCCGCGGGAAGGGGAATCAGCCCCAGCATTTT
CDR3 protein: CASSRGKGNQPQHF

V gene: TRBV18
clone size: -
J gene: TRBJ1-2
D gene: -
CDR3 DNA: TGTGCCAGCTCACAAGGACAGATGCTTAGCTACACCTTC
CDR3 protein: CASSQGQMLSYTF

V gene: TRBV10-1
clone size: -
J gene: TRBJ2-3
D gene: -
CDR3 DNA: TGCGCCAGCAGTGATCGAGTTTCAGATACGCAGTATTTT
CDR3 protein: CASSDRVSDTQYF

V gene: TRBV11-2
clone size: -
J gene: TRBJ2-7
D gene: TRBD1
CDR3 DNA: TGTGCCAGCAGCTTAGACAGGGGGCACGAGCAGTACTTC
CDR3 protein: CASSLDRGHEQYF

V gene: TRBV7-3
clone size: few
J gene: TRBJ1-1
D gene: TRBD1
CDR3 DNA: TGTGCCAGCAGCTTGGGACAGCTGAACACTGAAGCTTTCTTT
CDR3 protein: CASSLGQLNTEAFF

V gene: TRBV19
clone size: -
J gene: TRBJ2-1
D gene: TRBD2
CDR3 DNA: TGTGCCAGTAGTCGGGGGGCTAGCGGGTTCAGCTCCTACAATGAGCAGTTCTTC
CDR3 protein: CASSRGASGFSSYNEQFF

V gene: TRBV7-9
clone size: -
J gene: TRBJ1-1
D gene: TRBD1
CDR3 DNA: TGTGCCAGCAGCGTCACACAGGGGGCCAGTGAAGCTTTCTTT
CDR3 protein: CASSVTQGASEAFF

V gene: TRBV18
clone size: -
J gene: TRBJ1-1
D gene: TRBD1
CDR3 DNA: TGTGCCAGCTCACTTAGGACAGGGGAGTATACTGAAGCTTTCTTT
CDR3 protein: CASSLRTGEYTEAFF

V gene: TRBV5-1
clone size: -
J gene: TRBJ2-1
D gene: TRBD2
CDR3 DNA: TGCGCCAGCAGCTCCCCTGGACTAGCGGCGAATGAGCAGTTCTTC
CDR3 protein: CASSSPGLAANEQFF

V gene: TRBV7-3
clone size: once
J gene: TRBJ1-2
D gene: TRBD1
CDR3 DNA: TGTGCCAGCAGCTTAACACCCGGACAGGGTCCTTTGGGCTACACCTTC
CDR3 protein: CASSLTPGQGPLGYTF

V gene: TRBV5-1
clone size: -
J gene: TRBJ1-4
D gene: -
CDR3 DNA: TGCGCCAGCAGCTCATCACGAACCGCAGGGGCGTGGAATGAAAAACTGTTTTTT
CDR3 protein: CASSSSRTAGAWNEKLFF

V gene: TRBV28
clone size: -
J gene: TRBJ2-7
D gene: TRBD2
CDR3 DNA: TGTGCCAGCAGTTCAGGGACTAGCGGGAGGTACGAGCAGTACTTC
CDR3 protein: CASSSGTSGRYEQYF

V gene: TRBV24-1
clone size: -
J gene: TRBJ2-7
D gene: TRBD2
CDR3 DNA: TGTGCCACCAGTGATGCGGGAGGTCAGGAGCAGTACTTC
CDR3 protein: CATSDAGGQEQYF

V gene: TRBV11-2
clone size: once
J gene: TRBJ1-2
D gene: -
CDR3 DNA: TGTGCCAGCAGCTTAGCCGGGTCGAAACAGGGAGTTTATGGCTACACCTTC
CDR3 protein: CASSLAGSKQGVYGYTF

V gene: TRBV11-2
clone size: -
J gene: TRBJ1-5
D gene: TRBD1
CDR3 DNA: TGTGCCAGCAGCTTTGGGACAGGTTATCAGCCCCAGCATTTT
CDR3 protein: CASSFGTGYQPQHF

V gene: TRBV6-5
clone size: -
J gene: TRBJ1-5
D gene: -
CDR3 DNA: TGTGCCAGCAGTCCGGGGGGTTTCAATCAGCCCCAGCATTTT
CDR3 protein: CASSPGGFNQPQHF